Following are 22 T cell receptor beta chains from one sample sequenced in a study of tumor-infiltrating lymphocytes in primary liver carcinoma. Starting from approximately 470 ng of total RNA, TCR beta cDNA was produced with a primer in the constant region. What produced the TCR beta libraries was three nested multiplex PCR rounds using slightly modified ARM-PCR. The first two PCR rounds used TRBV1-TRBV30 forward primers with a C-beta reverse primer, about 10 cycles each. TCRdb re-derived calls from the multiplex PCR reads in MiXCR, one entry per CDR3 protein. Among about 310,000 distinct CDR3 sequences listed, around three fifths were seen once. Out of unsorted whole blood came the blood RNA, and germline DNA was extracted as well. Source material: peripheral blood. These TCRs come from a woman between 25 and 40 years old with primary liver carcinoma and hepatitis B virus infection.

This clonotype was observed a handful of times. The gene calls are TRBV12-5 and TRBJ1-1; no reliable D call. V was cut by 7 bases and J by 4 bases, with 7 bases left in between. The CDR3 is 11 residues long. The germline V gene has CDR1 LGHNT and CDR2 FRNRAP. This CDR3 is CASAFTTEAFF. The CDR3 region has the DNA TGTGCTAGTGCCTTCACCACTGAAGCTTTCTTT.

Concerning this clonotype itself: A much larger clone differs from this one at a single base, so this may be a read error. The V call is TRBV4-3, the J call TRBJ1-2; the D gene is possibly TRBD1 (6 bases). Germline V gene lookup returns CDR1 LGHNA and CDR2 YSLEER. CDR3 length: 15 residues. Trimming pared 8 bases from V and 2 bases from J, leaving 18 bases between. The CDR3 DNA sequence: TGCGCCAGCGGGCCAAATCCGGACAGAAACTATGGCTACACCTTC. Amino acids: CASGPNPDRNYGYTF.

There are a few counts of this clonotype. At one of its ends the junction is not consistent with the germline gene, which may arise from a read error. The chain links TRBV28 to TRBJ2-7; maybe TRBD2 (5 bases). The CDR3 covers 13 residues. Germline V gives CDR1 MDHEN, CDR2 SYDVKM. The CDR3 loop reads CASSLGSPGEQYF. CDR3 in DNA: TGTGCCAGTAGTTTAGGGAGTCCAGGCGAGCAGTACTTC.

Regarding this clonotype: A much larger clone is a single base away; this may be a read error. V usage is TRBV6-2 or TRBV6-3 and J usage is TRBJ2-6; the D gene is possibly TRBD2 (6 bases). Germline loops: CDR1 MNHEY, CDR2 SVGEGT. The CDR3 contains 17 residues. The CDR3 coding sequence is TGTGCCAGCAGCCCCCGAATTGGGGGGACTGGGCCCAACGTCCTGACTTTC. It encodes CASSPRIGGTGPNVLTF.

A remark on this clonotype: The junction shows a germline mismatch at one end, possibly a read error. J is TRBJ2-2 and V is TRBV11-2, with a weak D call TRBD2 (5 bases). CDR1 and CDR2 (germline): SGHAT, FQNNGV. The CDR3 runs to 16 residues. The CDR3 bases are TGTGCCAGCAGCTTAGATAGTTCGTGGGTGACCGGGGAGTTGTTTTTT. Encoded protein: CASSLDSSWVTGELFF.

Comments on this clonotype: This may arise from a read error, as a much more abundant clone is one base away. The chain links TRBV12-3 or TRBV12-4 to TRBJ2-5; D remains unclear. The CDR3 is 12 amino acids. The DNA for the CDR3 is TGTGCCAGCATTTTAGTGATGGAGACCCAGTACTTC. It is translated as CASILVMETQYF.

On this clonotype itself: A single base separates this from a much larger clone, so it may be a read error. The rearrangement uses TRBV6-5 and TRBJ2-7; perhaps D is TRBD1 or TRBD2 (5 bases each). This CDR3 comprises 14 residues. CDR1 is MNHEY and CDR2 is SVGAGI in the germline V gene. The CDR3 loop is CVSSYYPGPYEQYF. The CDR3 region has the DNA TGTGTCAGCAGTTACTATCCGGGACCCTACGAGCAGTACTTC.

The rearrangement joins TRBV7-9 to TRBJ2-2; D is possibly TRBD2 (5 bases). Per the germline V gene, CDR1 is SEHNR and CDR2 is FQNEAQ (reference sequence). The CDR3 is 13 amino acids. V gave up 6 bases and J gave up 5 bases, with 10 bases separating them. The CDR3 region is CASRPAVTGELFF. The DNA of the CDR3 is TGTGCCAGCAGGCCAGCGGTGACCGGGGAGCTGTTTTTT.

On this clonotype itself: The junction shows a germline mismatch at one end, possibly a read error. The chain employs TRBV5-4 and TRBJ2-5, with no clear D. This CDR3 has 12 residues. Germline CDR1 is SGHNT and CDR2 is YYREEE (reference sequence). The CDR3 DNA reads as TGTGTCAGCAGCTTCGATGGGGAGACCCAGTACTTC. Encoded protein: CVSSFDGETQYF.

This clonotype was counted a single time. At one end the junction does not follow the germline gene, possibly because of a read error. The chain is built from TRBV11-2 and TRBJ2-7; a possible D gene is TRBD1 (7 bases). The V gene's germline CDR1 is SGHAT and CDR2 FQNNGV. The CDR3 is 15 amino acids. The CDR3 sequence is CASSLRGTALYKQYF. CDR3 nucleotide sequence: TGTGCCAGCAGCTTACGGGGGACAGCGCTCTACAAGCAGTACTTC.

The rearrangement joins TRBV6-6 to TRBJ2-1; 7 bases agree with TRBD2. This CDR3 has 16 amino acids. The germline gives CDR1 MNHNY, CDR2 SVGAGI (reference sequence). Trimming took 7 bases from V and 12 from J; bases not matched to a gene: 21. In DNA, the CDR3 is TGTGCCAGCACCCCCCCCGGGACTAACGGGAGATTAGGGCAGTTCTTC. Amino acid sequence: CASTPPGTNGRLGQFF.

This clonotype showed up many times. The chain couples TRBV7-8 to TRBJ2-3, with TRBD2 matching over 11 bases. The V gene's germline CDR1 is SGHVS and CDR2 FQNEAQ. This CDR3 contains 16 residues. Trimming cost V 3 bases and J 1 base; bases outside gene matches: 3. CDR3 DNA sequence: TGTGCCAGCAGCTTGGCACTAGCGGGGGGCACAGATACGCAGTATTTT. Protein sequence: CASSLALAGGTDTQYF. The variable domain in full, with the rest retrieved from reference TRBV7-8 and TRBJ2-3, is GAGVSQSPRYKVAKRGQDVALRCDPISGHVSLFWYQQALGQGPEFLTYFQNEAQLDKSGLPSDRFFAERPEGSVSTLKIQRTQQEDSAVYLCASSLALAGGTDTQYFGPGTRLTVL.

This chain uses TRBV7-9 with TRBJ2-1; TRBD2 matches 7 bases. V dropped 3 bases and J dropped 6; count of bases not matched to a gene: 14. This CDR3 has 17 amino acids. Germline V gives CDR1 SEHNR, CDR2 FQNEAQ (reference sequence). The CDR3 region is CASSFIVGMGGPNEQFF. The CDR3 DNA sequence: TGTGCCAGCAGCTTCATTGTGGGGATGGGAGGGCCCAATGAGCAGTTCTTC.

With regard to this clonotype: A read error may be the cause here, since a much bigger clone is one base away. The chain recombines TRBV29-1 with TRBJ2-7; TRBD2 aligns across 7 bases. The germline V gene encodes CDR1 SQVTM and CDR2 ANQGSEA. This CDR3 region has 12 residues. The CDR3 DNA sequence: TGCAGCGGGGGGACTACCTCCTACGATCAGTACTTC. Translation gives CSGGTTSYDQYF.

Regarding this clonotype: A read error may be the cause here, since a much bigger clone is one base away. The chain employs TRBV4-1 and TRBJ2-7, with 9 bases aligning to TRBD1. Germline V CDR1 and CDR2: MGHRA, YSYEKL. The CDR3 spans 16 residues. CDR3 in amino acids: CVSSPLKGQGDPEQYF. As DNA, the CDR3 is TGCGTCAGCAGCCCGCTAAAGGGACAGGGTGATCCCGAGCAGTACTTC.

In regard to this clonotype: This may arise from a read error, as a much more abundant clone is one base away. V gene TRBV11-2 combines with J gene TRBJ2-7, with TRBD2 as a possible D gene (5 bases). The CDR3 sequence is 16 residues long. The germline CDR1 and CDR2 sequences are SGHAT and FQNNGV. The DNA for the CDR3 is TGTGCCGGCAGCTTAGGCGTTTTGCGGGCCTCCTACGAGCAGTACTTC. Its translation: CAGSLGVLRASYEQYF.

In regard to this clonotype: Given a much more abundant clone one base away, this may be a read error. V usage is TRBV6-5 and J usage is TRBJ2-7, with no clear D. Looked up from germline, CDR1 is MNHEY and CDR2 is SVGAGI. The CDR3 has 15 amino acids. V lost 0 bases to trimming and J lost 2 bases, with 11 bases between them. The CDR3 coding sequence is TGTGCCAGCAGTTACTCGGTGCCTGCCACCTACGAGCAGTACTTC. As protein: CASSYSVPATYEQYF.

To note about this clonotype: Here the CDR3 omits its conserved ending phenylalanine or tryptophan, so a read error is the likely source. The CDR3 nucleotides are TGTGCCAGCACCACGACCTGGGACACTGAAGCTTTCTCT. This codes for CASTTTWDTEAFS. The J gene is TRBJ1-1, the V gene TRBV6-1; D gene unclear. This CDR3 contains 13 residues. Trimming took 7 bases from V and 3 from J, leaving 12 bases between them. From germline, CDR1 is MNHNS and CDR2 SASEGT.

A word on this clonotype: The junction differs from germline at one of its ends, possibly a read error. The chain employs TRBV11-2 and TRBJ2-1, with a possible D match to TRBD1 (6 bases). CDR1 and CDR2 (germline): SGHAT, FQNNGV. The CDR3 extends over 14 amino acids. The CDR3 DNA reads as TGTGCCAGCAGTTCTACCCCTGGGGGCAATGATCAGTTCTTC. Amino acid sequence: CASSSTPGGNDQFF.

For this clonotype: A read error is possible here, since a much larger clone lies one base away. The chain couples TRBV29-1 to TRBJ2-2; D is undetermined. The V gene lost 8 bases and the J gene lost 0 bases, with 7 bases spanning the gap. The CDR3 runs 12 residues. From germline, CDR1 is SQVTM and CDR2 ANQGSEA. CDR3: CSLSPNTGELFF. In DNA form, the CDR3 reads TGCAGCCTTTCACCGAACACCGGGGAGCTGTTTTTT.

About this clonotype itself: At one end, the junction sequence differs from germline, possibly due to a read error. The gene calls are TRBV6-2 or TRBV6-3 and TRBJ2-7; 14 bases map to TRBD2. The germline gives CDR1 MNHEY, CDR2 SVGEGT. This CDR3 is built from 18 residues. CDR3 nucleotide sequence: TGTGCCTGCAGTACCATGGGGGGACTAGCGGGGGATTCCTACGAGCAGTACTTC. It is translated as CACSTMGGLAGDSYEQYF.

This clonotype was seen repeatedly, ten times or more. DNA of the CDR3: TGTGCCAGCAGAATAGCGGGGGCCTACGAGCAGTACTTC. This translates into CASRIAGAYEQYF. The rearrangement uses TRBV6-2 or TRBV6-3 and TRBJ2-7; 9 bases agree with TRBD2. Germline-derived CDR1 and CDR2 are MNHEY and SVGEGT. J gave up 2 bases and V 6 bases, and 2 bases lay outside the gene matches. The CDR3 runs to 13 residues.